Sequencing of this T cell receptor (beta chain) was carried out in a study of CD8+ T cells in alopecia areata. The CDR3 is made up of 15 amino acids. The germline V gene has CDR1 LNHDA and CDR2 SQIVND (reference sequence). J was trimmed by 7 bases and V by 3 bases; bases with no gene match: 7. Sorted out of PBMCs were CD4+ T cells and CD8+ T cells. Points on this clone: Antigen unknown.

Following extraction, RNA underwent reverse transcription to cDNA, which served as the sequencing template. The method was immunoSEQ multiplex PCR; TCRdb's version includes in-frame clones alone and lacks a portion of them. Of about 110,000 clones listed, roughly 59% were seen once; the top ten hold less than 25%. Study observations and caveats: In patients, TCRs were shared less clearly than in mice, and HLA may possibly be involved. Lesional scalp, especially alopecia totalis/universalis, showed higher clonality than normal scalp.

Sequencing input: CD8+ T cells sorted from blood. The V call is TRBV19, the J call TRBJ2-5; 11 bases are a match to TRBD2. This TCR came from a human donor in good health. The CDR3 sequence: CASSMTSGAGVTQYF. The DNA of the CDR3 is TGTGCCAGTAGTATGACTAGCGGGGCTGGGGTGACCCAGTACTTC. The full variable domain, with the rest looked up from reference TRBV19 and TRBJ2-5, is DGGITQSPKYLFRKEGQNVTLSCEQNLNHDAMYWYRQDPGQGLRLIYYSQIVNDFQKGDIAEGYSVSREKKESFPLTVTSAQKNPTAFYLCASSMTSGAGVTQYFGPGTRLLVL.